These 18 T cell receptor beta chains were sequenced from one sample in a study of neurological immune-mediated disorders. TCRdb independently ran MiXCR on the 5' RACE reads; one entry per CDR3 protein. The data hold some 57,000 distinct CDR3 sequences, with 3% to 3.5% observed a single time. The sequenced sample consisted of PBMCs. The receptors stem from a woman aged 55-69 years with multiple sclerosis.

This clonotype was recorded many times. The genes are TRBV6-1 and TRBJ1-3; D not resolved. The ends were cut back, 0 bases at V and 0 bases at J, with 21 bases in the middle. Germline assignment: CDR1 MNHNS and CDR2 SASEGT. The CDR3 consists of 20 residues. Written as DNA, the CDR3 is TGTGCCAGCAGTGAAGCGCGACGTGGGCTAAAGGGCCCCTCTGGAAACACCATATATTTT. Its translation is CASSEARRGLKGPSGNTIYF.

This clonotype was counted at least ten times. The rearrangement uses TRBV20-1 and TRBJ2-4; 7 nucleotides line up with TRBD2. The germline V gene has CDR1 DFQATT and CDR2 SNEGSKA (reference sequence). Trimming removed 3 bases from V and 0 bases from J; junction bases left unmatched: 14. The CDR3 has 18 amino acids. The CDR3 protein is CSASPQAGEIIAKNIQYF. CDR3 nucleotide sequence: TGCAGTGCTAGCCCCCAGGCGGGGGAGATCATAGCCAAAAACATTCAGTACTTC.

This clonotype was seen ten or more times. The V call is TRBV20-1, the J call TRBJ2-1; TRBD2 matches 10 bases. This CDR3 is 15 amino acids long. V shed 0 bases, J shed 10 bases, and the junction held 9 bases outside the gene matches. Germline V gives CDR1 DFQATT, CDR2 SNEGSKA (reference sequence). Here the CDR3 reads CSARDSPGLASEQFF. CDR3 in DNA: TGCAGTGCTAGAGACTCCCCGGGACTAGCGTCAGAGCAGTTCTTC.

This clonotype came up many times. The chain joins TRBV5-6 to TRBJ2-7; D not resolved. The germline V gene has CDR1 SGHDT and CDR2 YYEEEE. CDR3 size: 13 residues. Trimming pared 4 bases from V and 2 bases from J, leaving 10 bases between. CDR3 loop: CASSRTATYEQYF. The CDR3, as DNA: TGTGCCAGCAGCCGAACAGCTACCTACGAGCAGTACTTC.

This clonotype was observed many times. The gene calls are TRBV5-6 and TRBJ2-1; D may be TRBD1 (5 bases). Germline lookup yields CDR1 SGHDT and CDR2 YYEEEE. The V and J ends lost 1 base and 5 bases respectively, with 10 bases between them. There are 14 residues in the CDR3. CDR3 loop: CASSLSWGNNEQFF. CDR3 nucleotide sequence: TGTGCCAGCAGCTTGTCCTGGGGCAACAATGAGCAGTTCTTC.

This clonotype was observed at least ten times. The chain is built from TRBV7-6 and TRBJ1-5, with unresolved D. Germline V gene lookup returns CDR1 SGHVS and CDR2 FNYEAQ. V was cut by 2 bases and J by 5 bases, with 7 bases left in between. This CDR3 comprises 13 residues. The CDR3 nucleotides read TGTGCCAGCAGCTTAACTATCGATCAGCCCCAGCATTTT. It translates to CASSLTIDQPQHF.

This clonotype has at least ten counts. DNA of the CDR3: TGCAGTGCTAGGCGGGCAGGGGGAAACACCATATATTTT. Translated: CSARRAGGNTIYF. J is TRBJ1-3 and V is TRBV20-1, with a weak D call TRBD1 (5 bases). The germline V and J ends were trimmed by 3 bases and 4 bases, with 10 bases remaining between them. The CDR3 contains 13 residues. Germline V gives CDR1 DFQATT, CDR2 SNEGSKA (reference sequence).

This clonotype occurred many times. CDR3 sequence (DNA): TGTGCCAGCAGCCTGACACGCCCGAACACTGAAGCTTTCTTT. Translated, it gives CASSLTRPNTEAFF. The chain employs TRBV12-3 or TRBV12-4 and TRBJ1-1; D ambiguous. Between the trimmed V and J ends, which lost 6 bases and 1 base, there was a span of 12 bases. CDR3 length: 14 residues.

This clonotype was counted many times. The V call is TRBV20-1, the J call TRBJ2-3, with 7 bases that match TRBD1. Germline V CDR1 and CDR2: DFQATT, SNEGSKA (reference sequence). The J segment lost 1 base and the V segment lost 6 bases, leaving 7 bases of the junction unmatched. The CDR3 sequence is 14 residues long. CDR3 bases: TGCAGTGCCGTCGACAGGGATGGCACAGATACGCAGTATTTT. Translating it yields CSAVDRDGTDTQYF.

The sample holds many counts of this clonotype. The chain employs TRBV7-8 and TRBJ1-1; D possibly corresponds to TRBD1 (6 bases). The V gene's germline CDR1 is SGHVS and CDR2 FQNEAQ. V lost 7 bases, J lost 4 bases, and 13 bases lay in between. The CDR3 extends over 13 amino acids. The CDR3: CASIQGGVTEAFF. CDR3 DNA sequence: TGTGCCAGCATACAAGGGGGGGTCACTGAAGCTTTCTTT.

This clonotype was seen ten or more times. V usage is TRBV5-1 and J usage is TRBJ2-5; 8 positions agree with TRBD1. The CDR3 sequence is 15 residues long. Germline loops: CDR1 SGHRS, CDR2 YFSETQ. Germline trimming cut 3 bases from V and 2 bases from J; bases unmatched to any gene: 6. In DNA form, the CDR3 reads TGCGCCAGCAGCTCGAAGACAGGGGTGCAAGAGACCCAGTACTTC. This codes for CASSSKTGVQETQYF. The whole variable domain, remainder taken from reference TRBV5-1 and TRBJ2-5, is KAGVTQTPRYLIKTRGQQVTLSCSPISGHRSVSWYQQTPGQGLQFLFEYFSETQRNKGNFPGRFSGRQFSNSRSEMNVSTLELGDSALYLCASSSKTGVQETQYFGPGTRLLVL.

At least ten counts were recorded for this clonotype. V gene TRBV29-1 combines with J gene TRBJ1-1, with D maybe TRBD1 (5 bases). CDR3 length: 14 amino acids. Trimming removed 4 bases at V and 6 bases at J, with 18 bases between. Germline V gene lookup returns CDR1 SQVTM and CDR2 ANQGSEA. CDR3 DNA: TGCAGCGTTGGTTGGTCGGGGCGCGATGCTGAAGCTTTCTTT. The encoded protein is CSVGWSGRDAEAFF.

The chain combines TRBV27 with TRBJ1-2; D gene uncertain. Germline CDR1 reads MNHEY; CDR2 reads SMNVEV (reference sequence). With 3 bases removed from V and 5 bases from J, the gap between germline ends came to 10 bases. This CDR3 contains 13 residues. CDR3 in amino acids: CASSFRNRYGYTF. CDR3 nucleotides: TGTGCCAGCAGTTTTCGGAACAGATATGGCTACACCTTC.

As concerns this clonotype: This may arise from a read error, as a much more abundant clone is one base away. The CDR3 reads CASSEGGTENEKLFF. The CDR3 coding sequence is TGTGCCAGCAGCGAAGGGGGGACGGAAAACGAAAAACTGTTTTTT. This chain joins TRBV6-5 and TRBJ1-4, with D possibly TRBD1 on 6 matching bases. The germline V and J ends were trimmed by 6 bases and 8 bases, with 19 bases remaining between them. From germline, CDR1 is MNHEY and CDR2 SVGAGI. There are 15 residues in the CDR3.

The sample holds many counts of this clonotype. The CDR3 coding sequence is TGTGCCAGCAGCCCTTGGACAGGGGGCAACGAGCAGTACTTC. Its protein is CASSPWTGGNEQYF. V is TRBV6-5 and J is TRBJ2-7; 11 bases map to TRBD1. Germline trimming cut 6 bases from V and 5 bases from J; bases unmatched to any gene: 6. CDR1 is MNHEY, CDR2 SVGAGI, per germline. This CDR3 spans 14 amino acids.

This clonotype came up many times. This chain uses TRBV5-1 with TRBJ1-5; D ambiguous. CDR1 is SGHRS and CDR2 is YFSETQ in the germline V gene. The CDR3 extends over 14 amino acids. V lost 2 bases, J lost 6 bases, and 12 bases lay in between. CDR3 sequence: CASSFGEGSQPQHF. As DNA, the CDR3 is TGCGCCAGCAGCTTTGGGGAAGGAAGTCAGCCCCAGCATTTT.

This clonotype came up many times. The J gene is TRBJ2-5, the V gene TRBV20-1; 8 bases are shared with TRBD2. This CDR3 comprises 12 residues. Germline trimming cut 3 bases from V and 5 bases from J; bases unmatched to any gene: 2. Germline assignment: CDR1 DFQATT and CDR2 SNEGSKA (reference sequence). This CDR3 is CSASSGGETQYF. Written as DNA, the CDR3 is TGCAGTGCTAGTTCGGGGGGGGAGACCCAGTACTTC.

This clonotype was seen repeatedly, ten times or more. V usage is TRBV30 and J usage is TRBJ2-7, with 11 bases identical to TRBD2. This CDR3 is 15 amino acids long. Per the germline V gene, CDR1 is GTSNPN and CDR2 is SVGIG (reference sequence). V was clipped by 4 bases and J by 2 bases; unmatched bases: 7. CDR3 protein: CAWKRTSGHPYEQYF. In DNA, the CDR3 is TGTGCCTGGAAACGGACTAGCGGGCACCCCTACGAGCAGTACTTC.